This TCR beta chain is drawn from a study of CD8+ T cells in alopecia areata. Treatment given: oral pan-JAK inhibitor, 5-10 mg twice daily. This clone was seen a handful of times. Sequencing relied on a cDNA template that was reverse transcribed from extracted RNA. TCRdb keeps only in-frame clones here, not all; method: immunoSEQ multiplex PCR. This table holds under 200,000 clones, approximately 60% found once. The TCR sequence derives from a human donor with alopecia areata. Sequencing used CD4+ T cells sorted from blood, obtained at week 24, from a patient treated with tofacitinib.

This CDR3 reads CASSIPGGTQYF. The CDR3 DNA follows: TGTGCCAGTAGTATCCCCGGGGGGACCCAGTACTTC. The V gene is TRBV19, the J gene TRBJ2-5; perhaps TRBD2 as D (6 bases). CDR3 length: 12 residues. Trimming removed 3 bases at V and 7 bases at J, with 9 bases between. Germline V gene sequence: CDR1 LNHDA, CDR2 SQIVND (reference sequence).